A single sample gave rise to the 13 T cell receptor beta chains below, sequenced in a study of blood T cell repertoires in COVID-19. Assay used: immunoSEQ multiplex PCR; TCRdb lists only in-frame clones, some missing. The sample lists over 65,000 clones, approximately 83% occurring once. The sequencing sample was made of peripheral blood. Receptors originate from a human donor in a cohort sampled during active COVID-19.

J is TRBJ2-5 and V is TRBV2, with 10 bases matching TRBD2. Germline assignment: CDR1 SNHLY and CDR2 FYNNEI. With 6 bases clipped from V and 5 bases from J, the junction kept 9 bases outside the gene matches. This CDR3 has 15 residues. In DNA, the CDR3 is TGTGCCAGCAGCGGACTAGCGGCACTTGGGGAGACCCAGTACTTC. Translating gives CASSGLAALGETQYF. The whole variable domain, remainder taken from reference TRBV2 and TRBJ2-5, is EPEVTQTPSHQVTQMGQEVILRCVPISNHLYFYWYRQILGQKVEFLVSFYNNEISEKSEIFDDQFSVERPDGSNFTLKIRSTKLEDSAMYFCASSGLAALGETQYFGPGTRLLVL.

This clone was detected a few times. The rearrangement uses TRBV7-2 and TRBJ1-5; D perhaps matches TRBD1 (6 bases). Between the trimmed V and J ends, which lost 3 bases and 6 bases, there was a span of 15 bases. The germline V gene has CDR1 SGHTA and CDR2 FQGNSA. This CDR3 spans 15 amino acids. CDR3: CASSFTPGVSQPQHF. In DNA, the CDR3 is TGTGCCAGCAGCTTTACCCCAGGGGTAAGTCAGCCCCAGCATTTT.

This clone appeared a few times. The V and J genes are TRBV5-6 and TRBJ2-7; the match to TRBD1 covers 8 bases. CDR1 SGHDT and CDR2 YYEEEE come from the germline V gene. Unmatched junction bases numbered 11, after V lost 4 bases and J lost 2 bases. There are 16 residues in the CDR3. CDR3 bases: TGTGCCAGCAGCCACTTTCGGACAGGGACCCCCTACGAGCAGTACTTC. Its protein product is CASSHFRTGTPYEQYF.

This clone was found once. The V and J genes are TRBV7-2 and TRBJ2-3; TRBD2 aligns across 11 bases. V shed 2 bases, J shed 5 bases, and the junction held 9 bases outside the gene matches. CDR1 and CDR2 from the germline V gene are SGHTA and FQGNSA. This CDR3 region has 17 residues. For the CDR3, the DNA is TGTGCCAGCAGCTTACTGGGTAGCGGGGGGGTGAGAGATACGCAGTATTTT. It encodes CASSLLGSGGVRDTQYF.

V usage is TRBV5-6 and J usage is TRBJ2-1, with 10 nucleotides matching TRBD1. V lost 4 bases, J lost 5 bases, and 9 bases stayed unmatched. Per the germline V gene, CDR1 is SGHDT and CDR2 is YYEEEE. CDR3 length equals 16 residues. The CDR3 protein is CASSLYTGTGDNEQFF. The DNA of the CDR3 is TGTGCCAGCAGCCTATATACCGGGACAGGGGACAATGAGCAGTTCTTC. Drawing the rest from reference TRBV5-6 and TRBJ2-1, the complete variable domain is DAGVTQSPTHLIKTRGQQVTLRCSPKSGHDTVSWYQQALGQGPQFIFQYYEEEERQRGNFPDRFSGHQFPNYSSELNVNALLLGDSALYLCASSLYTGTGDNEQFFGPGTRLTVL.

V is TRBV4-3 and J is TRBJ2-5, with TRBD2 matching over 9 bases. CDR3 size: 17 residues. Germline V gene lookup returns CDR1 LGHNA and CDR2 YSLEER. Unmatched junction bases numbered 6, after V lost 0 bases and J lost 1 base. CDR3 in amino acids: CASSQDLTSGPQETQYF. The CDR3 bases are TGCGCCAGCAGCCAAGATCTAACTAGCGGGCCCCAAGAGACCCAGTACTTC.

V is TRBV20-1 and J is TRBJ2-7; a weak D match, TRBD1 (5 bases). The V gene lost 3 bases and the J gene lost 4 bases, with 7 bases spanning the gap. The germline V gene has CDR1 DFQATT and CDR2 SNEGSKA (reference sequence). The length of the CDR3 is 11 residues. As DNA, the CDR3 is TGCAGTGCTAGGACAGCGTACGAGCAGTACTTC. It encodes CSARTAYEQYF.

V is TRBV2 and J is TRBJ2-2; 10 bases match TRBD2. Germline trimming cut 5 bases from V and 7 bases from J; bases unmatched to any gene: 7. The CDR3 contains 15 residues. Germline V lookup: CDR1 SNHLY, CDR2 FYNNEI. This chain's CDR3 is CASSSERGGHGELFF. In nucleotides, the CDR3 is TGTGCCAGCAGTTCAGAGCGGGGGGGCCACGGGGAGCTGTTTTTT.

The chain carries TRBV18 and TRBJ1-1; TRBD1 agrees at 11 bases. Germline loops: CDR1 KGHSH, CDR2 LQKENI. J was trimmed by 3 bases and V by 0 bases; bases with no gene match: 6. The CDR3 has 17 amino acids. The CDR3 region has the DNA TGTGCCAGCTCACCACCGAATAGGGGACAGGGGGACACTGAAGCTTTCTTT. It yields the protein CASSPPNRGQGDTEAFF.

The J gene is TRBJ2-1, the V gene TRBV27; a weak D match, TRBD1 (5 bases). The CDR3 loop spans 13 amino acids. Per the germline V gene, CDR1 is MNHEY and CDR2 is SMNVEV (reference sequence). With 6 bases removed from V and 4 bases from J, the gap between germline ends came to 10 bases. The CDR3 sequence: CASRGLPYNEQFF. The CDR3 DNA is TGTGCCAGCAGGGGGCTCCCATACAATGAGCAGTTCTTC.

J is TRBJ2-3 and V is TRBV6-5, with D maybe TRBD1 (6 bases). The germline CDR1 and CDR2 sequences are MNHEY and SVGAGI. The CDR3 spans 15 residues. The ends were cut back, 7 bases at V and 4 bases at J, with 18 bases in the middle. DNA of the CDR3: TGTGCCAGCAATGGCCAGGGGAGATGGTCAGATACGCAGTATTTT. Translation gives CASNGQGRWSDTQYF.

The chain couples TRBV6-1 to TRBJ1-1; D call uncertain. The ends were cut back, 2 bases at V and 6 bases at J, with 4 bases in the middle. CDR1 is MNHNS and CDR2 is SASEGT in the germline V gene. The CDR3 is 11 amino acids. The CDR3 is CASSELSEAFF. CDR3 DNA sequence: TGTGCCAGCAGTGAACTCTCTGAAGCTTTCTTT.

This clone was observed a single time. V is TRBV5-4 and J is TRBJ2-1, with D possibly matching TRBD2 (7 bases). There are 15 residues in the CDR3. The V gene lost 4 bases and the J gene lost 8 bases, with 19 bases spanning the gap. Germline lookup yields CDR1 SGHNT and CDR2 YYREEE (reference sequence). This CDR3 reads CASSRKGGAYDEQFF. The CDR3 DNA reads TGTGCCAGCAGCCGAAAGGGGGGGGCGTACGATGAGCAGTTCTTC.